This entry concerns a single T cell receptor beta chain. Its matching antigen is unknown. These data originate in a study of blood T cells in healthy people across ages. Study conclusions and caveats: PBMCs went unsorted, and a conclusive naive versus antigen-experienced comparison was therefore prevented.

Using a J-beta primer mix together with a sample-barcoded 5' primer, a second PCR was run for roughly 7 to 12 cycles. One entry per CDR3 protein results from TCRdb running MiXCR on the 5' RACE reads. This table holds approximately 900,000 distinct CDR3 sequences, almost 30% found once. The CDR3 has 16 amino acids. V lost 0 bases to trimming and J lost 4 bases; unmatched junction nucleotides: 8. Germline V gene sequence: CDR1 DFQATT, CDR2 SNEGSKA (reference sequence). These data were also filed under a second study, of T cells of mothers and their children.

The sequencing input was blood. The chain is built from TRBV20-1 and TRBJ1-5; the match to TRBD1 covers 8 bases. This clonotype was sampled from a woman in her 40s in good health. The DNA for the CDR3 is TGCAGTGCTAGAGATTGGTCCAGGGGGCAGAATCAGCCCCAGCATTTT. It codes for CSARDWSRGQNQPQHF.